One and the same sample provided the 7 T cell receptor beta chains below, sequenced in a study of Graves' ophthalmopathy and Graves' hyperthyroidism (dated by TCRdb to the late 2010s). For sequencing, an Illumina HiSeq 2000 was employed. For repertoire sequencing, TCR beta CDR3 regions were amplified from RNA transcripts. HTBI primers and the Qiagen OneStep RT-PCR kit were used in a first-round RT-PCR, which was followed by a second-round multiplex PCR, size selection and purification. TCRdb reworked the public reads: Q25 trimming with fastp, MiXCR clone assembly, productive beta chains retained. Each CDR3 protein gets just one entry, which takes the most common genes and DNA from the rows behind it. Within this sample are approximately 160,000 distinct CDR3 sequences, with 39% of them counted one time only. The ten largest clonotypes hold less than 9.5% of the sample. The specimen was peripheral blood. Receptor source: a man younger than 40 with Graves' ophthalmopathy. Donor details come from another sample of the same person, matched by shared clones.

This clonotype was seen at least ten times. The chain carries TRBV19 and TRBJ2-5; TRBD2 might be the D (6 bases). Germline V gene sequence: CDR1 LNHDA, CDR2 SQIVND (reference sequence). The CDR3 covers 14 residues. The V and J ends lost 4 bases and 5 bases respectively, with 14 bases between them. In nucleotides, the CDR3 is TGTGCCAGTAGTACCCGGGGACTTCTGGAGACCCAGTACTTC. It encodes CASSTRGLLETQYF.

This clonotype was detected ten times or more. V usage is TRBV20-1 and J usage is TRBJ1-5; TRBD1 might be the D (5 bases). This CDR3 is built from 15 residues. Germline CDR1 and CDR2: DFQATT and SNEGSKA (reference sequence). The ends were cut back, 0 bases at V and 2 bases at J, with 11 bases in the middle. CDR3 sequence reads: CSARERVGGNQPQHF. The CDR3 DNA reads TGCAGTGCTAGAGAGAGGGTGGGGGGCAATCAGCCCCAGCATTTT.

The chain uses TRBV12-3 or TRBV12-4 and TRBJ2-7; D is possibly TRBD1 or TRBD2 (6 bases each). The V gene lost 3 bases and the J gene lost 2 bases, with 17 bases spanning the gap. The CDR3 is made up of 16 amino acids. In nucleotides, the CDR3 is TGTGCCAGCAGTTTCGCGCTGGGGGGCCCTACCTACGAGCAGTACTTC. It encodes CASSFALGGPTYEQYF.

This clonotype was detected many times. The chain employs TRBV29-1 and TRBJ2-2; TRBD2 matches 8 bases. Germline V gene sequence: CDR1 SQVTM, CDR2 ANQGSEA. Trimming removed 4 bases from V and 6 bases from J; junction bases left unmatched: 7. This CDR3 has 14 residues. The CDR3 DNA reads TGCAGCGTTGGGGGCCAAGCGGGAGCCGGGGAGCTGTTTTTT. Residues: CSVGGQAGAGELFF.

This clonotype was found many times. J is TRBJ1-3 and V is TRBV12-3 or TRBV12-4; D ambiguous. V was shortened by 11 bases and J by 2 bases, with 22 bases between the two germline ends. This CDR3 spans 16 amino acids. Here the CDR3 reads CASSILGLIAGNTIYF. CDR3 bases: TGTGCCTCTTCCATCCTGGGGTTGATTGCTGGAAACACCATATATTTT.

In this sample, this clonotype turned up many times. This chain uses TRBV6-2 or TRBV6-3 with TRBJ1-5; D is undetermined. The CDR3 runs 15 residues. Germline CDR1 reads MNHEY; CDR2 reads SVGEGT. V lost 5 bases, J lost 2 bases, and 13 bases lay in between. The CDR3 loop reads CASSRYMWRNQPQHF. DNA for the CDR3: TGTGCCAGCAGTCGGTATATGTGGCGCAATCAGCCCCAGCATTTT.

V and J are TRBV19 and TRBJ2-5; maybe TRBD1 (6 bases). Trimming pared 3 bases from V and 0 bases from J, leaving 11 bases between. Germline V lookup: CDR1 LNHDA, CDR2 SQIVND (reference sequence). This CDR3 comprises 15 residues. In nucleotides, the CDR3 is TGTGCCAGTAGTATTCGGCAGGGGTACCAAGAGACCCAGTACTTC. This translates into CASSIRQGYQETQYF.